The next 18 T cell receptor beta chains were all read from a single sample in a study of CD8+CD57+ T cells in acquired aplastic anemia. Profiling of TCR beta VDJ combinations and CDR3 sequences used genomic DNA as template. TCRdb used MiXCR to reprocess the reads, holding one entry per CDR3 protein. Of roughly 150,000 distinct CDR3 sequences listed, roughly 43% are singletons. Individuals selected for sequencing had exhibited CD8+CD57+ cell expansion on flow cytometry. Sample: sorted CD4+, CD8+, or CD8+CD57+ T cells (not recorded which) from PBMCs. Receptor source: a human donor with aplastic anemia.

Notes on this clonotype: A read error is possible here, since a much larger clone lies one base away. The V call is TRBV5-6, the J call TRBJ2-3; the match to TRBD2 covers 7 bases. After removal of 0 bases from V and 0 bases from J, the junction contained 7 bases not matched to a gene. There are 17 residues in the CDR3. The germline CDR1 and CDR2 sequences are SGHDT and YYEEEE. The CDR3 loop is CASSLAPGGRSTDTQYF. The CDR3 nucleotides read TGTGCCAGCAGCTTGGCGCCTGGCGGGAGAAGCACAGATACGCAGTATTTT.

This clonotype was observed at least ten times. Here the CDR3 DNA reads TGTGCCAGCAGCTGGGGGACAGCGAACACTGAAGCTTTCTTT. Translated, it gives CASSWGTANTEAFF. The V and J genes are TRBV5-5 and TRBJ1-1; 7 bases fit TRBD1. The CDR3 has 14 residues. Germline CDR1 reads SGHKS; CDR2 reads YYEKEE (reference sequence). V shed 3 bases and J 1 base; nucleotides not matched to a gene: 3.

The chain's CDR3 is CASSLGSGRREQYF. The CDR3 DNA sequence: TGTGCCAGCAGCTTAGGGTCAGGCCGTCGCGAGCAGTACTTC. V gene TRBV7-9 combines with J gene TRBJ2-7, with D hard to call. CDR3 length: 14 amino acids. Germline CDR1 and CDR2: SEHNR and FQNEAQ (reference sequence). Trimming shortened V by 1 base and J by 6 bases, and 13 bases separated the two germline ends.

The rearrangement uses TRBV7-6 and TRBJ2-1; D is unresolved. Germline V CDR1 and CDR2: SGHVS, FNYEAQ. The CDR3 length is 15 residues. The V end lost 9 bases, the J end lost 8 bases, and 23 bases lay between the germline ends. The CDR3 sequence is CASSPGGQIYHEQFF. CDR3 coding DNA: TGTGCCAGTAGCCCAGGTGGCCAAATTTACCATGAGCAGTTCTTC.

This clonotype was picked up many times. This sequence joins TRBV19 and TRBJ1-2; D unclear. The CDR3 is 13 amino acids. The V end was cut by 4 bases, the J end by 8 bases, with 14 bases between. The V gene's germline CDR1 is LNHDA and CDR2 SQIVND (reference sequence). This CDR3 is CASSTLDGIGYTF. The CDR3 region has the DNA TGTGCCAGTAGTACGTTAGACGGTATCGGCTACACCTTC.

The CDR3 protein is CATSRGDRQGGYGYTF. Here the CDR3 DNA reads TGTGCCACCAGCAGAGGTGACAGGCAGGGTGGCTATGGCTACACCTTC. The rearrangement joins TRBV15 to TRBJ1-2; D is perhaps TRBD1 (6 bases). Trimming cost V 1 base and J 4 bases, with 16 bases left between them. CDR3 length: 16 amino acids. Germline V lookup: CDR1 LNHNV, CDR2 YYDKDF (reference sequence).

This clonotype has more than one count but fewer than ten. CDR3 amino acids: CASSWRGVYGYTF. DNA of the CDR3: TGTGCCAGCAGCTGGAGGGGGGTCTATGGCTACACCTTC. This chain links TRBV7-2 with TRBJ1-2, with D maybe TRBD1 (6 bases). Looked up from germline, CDR1 is SGHTA and CDR2 is FQGNSA. The V end lost 4 bases, the J end lost 4 bases, and 10 bases lay between the germline ends. The CDR3 consists of 13 residues.

In its sample, this clonotype was seen once. The chain has TRBV15 and TRBJ1-6, with D hard to call. Trimming cost V 1 base and J 5 bases, with 21 bases left between them. Germline assignment: CDR1 LNHNV and CDR2 YYDKDF (reference sequence). The CDR3 is 19 amino acids. The CDR3 here is CATSRGGPSPPYDNSPLHF. For the CDR3, the DNA is TGTGCCACCAGCAGAGGAGGGCCCTCACCCCCCTACGATAATTCACCCCTCCACTTT.

The rearrangement joins TRBV29-1 to TRBJ2-1; D may match TRBD1 or TRBD2 (5 bases each). The V end lost 0 bases, the J end lost 10 bases, and 19 bases lay between the germline ends. Germline V gives CDR1 SQVTM, CDR2 ANQGSEA. The CDR3 loop spans 15 amino acids. The CDR3 sequence is CSVEEVGAGSDEQFF. CDR3 bases: TGCAGCGTTGAAGAAGTAGGGGCAGGGAGCGACGAGCAGTTCTTC.

This clonotype was picked up many times. V gene TRBV7-3 combines with J gene TRBJ2-3; tentatively, D is TRBD1 (6 bases). CDR3 length equals 15 residues. Trimming took 6 bases from V and 0 from J, leaving 13 bases between them. Germline loops: CDR1 SGHTA, CDR2 FQGTGA. The CDR3 region is CASRRTAASTDTQYF. In nucleotides, the CDR3 is TGTGCCAGCAGGAGGACAGCCGCGAGCACAGATACGCAGTATTTT.

This clonotype was observed a single time. The chain uses TRBV10-2 and TRBJ2-1, with D tentatively TRBD2 (6 bases). CDR3 length: 15 residues. Per germline, CDR1 WSHSY and CDR2 SAAADI. Between the trimmed V and J ends, which lost 6 bases and 3 bases, there was a span of 15 bases. CDR3 loop: CASRADLGGYNEQFF. CDR3 coding DNA: TGCGCCAGCAGGGCGGACCTGGGGGGCTACAATGAGCAGTTCTTC.

The V gene is TRBV6-1, the J gene TRBJ2-3; D gene unclear. Germline-derived CDR1 and CDR2 are MNHNS and SASEGT. The CDR3 totals 14 residues. Trimming shortened V by 6 bases and J by 2 bases, and 12 bases separated the two germline ends. CDR3 sequence: CASSPLTTTDTQYF. CDR3 nucleotides: TGTGCCAGCAGCCCCCTCACTACCACAGATACGCAGTATTTT.

The chain combines TRBV29-1 with TRBJ2-5, with D perhaps assigned TRBD1 or TRBD2 (5 bases each). The V end lost 4 bases, the J end lost 4 bases, and 13 bases lay between the germline ends. The germline V gene has CDR1 SQVTM and CDR2 ANQGSEA. The CDR3 is made up of 13 amino acids. CDR3 coding DNA: TGCAGCGTTGCCCCTCTTGGGGGAGAGACCCAGTACTTC. Amino acids: CSVAPLGGETQYF.

In its sample, this clonotype was seen many times. The chain links TRBV20-1 to TRBJ2-2, with 10 bases fitting TRBD2. The germline V gene has CDR1 DFQATT and CDR2 SNEGSKA (reference sequence). The J segment lost 0 bases and the V segment lost 3 bases, leaving 13 bases of the junction unmatched. The CDR3 is 19 residues long. This CDR3 reads CSARAQLAGLTSNTGELFF. The CDR3 bases are TGCAGTGCTAGGGCACAACTAGCGGGGCTGACTTCGAACACCGGGGAGCTGTTTTTT.

CDR3 residues: CAISDTTSGATDTQYF. CDR3 sequence (DNA): TGTGCCATCAGTGATACGACTAGCGGGGCCACAGATACGCAGTATTTT. This chain links TRBV10-3 with TRBJ2-3; TRBD2 matches 11 bases. With 3 bases clipped from V and 2 bases from J, the junction kept 4 bases outside the gene matches. This CDR3 contains 16 residues. Germline V gene data show CDR1 as ENHRY and CDR2 as SYGVKD.

The chain combines TRBV5-1 with TRBJ1-1; no clear D gene. The CDR3 spans 13 residues. Germline V gene lookup returns CDR1 SGHRS and CDR2 YFSETQ. The ends were cut back, 0 bases at V and 10 bases at J, with 13 bases in the middle. For the CDR3, the DNA is TGCGCCAGCAGCTTGGACCCGAACACTATAGCTTTCTTT. This gives the protein CASSLDPNTIAFF.

For this clonotype: One base away lies a much larger clone, so this may be a sequencing read error. This chain uses TRBV7-2 with TRBJ2-2; D perhaps matches TRBD2 (5 bases). Germline values: CDR1 SGHTA, CDR2 FQGNSA. The CDR3 is made up of 14 amino acids. CDR3 in DNA: TGTGCCAGCAGCTTAGTTTCAGATACCGGGGAGCCGTTTTTT. Translation gives CASSLVSDTGEPFF.

This clonotype was counted ten times or more. This rearrangement joins TRBV7-9 to TRBJ2-2, with TRBD2 matching 8 bases. Germline CDR1 is SEHNR and CDR2 is FQNEAQ (reference sequence). The CDR3 has 16 amino acids. With V trimmed by 5 bases and J by 1 base, 6 bases remained unmatched. The CDR3 region is CASSKKLAGNTGELFF. The CDR3 DNA sequence: TGTGCCAGCAGCAAAAAGCTAGCGGGGAACACCGGGGAGCTGTTTTTT. The variable domain in full, completed from reference TRBV7-9 and TRBJ2-2, reads DTGVSQNPRHKITKRGQNVTFRCDPISEHNRLYWYRQTLGQGPEFLTYFQNEAQLEKSRLLSDRFSAERPKGSFSTLEIQRTEQGDSAMYLCASSKKLAGNTGELFFGEGSRLTVL.